Shown below are 8 T cell receptor beta chains from a single sample sequenced in a study of long-term antiretroviral therapy in people with HIV (dated 2022 in TCRdb). The immunoSEQ hsTCRB v3.0 assay was used at survey level resolution for TRB variable region sequencing. Drawn from immuneACCESS, this table holds only the in-frame rearrangements with V and J called that TCRdb kept. Clones are partly lost; checked studies trace under half to an unresolved V gene and leave the rest unexplained. This sample holds approximately 35,000 clones; about 80% were observed only once. Clones ranked in the top ten supply just over 7% of the sample. This specimen consisted of unsorted PBMCs, obtained 2 years after starting antiretroviral therapy. Receptors were obtained from a woman in her 50s with HIV.

This chain uses TRBV27 with TRBJ2-7; D ambiguous. This CDR3 has 19 amino acids. Per the germline V gene, CDR1 is MNHEY and CDR2 is SMNVEV (reference sequence). V was trimmed by 3 bases and J by 3 bases, leaving 27 bases between them. The CDR3 bases are TGTGCCAGCAGTTTCCCGGTCCGGGCCACTAACCCAAAAAACTACGAGCAGTACGTC. This translates into CASSFPVRATNPKNYEQYV.

There are a few counts of this clone. The chain combines TRBV7-9 with TRBJ1-2, with D maybe TRBD1 (6 bases). The V gene lost 5 bases and the J gene lost 5 bases, with 12 bases spanning the gap. The CDR3 loop spans 13 amino acids. Germline V gene lookup returns CDR1 SEHNR and CDR2 FQNEAQ (reference sequence). CDR3 nucleotide sequence: TGTGCCAGCAGCGTTACAGGGAGTTATGGCTACACCTTC. Translating gives CASSVTGSYGYTF. The whole variable domain, filled in from reference TRBV7-9 and TRBJ1-2, reads DTGVSQNPRHKITKRGQNVTFRCDPISEHNRLYWYRQTLGQGPEFLTYFQNEAQLEKSRLLSDRFSAERPKGSFSTLEIQRTEQGDSAMYLCASSVTGSYGYTFGSGTRLTVV.

J is TRBJ2-5 and V is TRBV7-9; D remains unclear. Germline values: CDR1 SEHNR, CDR2 FQNEAQ (reference sequence). The germline V and J ends were trimmed by 5 bases and 5 bases, with 12 bases remaining between them. The CDR3 length is 13 residues. As DNA, the CDR3 is TGTGCCAGCAGCCCGCCCCATGTGGAGACCCAGTACTTC. Translation: CASSPPHVETQYF.

V usage is TRBV7-9 and J usage is TRBJ1-4; tentatively, D is TRBD1 (6 bases). The CDR3 sequence is 14 residues long. Germline CDR1 is SEHNR and CDR2 is FQNEAQ (reference sequence). Deletions cut 5 bases from V and 6 bases from J, with 13 bases between. The CDR3: CASSQTGLHEKLFF. CDR3 bases: TGTGCCAGCAGCCAAACAGGGCTTCATGAAAAACTGTTTTTT.

The sample holds one count of this clone. The rearrangement joins TRBV5-5 to TRBJ1-2, with D tentatively TRBD1 (6 bases). V lost 0 bases, J lost 5 bases, and 11 bases lay in between. Germline V gene lookup returns CDR1 SGHKS and CDR2 YYEKEE (reference sequence). The CDR3 runs to 14 residues. The CDR3 is CASSLAPGVYGYTF. The CDR3 DNA reads as TGTGCCAGCAGCTTGGCCCCAGGGGTTTATGGCTACACCTTC.

The gene calls are TRBV11-3 and TRBJ2-1; 7 nucleotides agree with TRBD2. Per the germline V gene, CDR1 is SGHNT and CDR2 is YENEEA. The CDR3 sequence is 15 residues long. V was clipped by 5 bases and J by 2 bases; unmatched bases: 6. As DNA, the CDR3 is TGTGCCAGCAGCCCCCGGGGGGAAACCTACAATGAGCAGTTCTTC. It translates to CASSPRGETYNEQFF. Together with reference TRBV11-3 and TRBJ2-1, the CDR3 gives the full variable domain: EAGVVQSPRYKIIEKKQPVAFWCNPISGHNTLYWYLQNLGQGPELLIRYENEEAVDDSQLPKDRFSAERLKGVDSTLKIQPAELGDSAVYLCASSPRGETYNEQFFGPGTRLTVL.

The V call is TRBV30, the J call TRBJ1-3, with TRBD1 identical over 7 bases. Losses at the gene ends were 3 bases for V and 3 bases for J; bases not matched to a gene: 5. The CDR3 consists of 14 residues. CDR1 is GTSNPN and CDR2 is SVGIG in the germline V gene (reference sequence). The CDR3 sequence: CAWSAQGYGNTIYF. CDR3 DNA sequence: TGTGCCTGGAGCGCACAGGGGTATGGAAACACCATATATTTT.

This clone was observed once. V and J are TRBV6-1 and TRBJ1-2; D ambiguous. Germline CDR1 and CDR2: MNHNS and SASEGT. The ends were cut back, 4 bases at V and 0 bases at J, with 21 bases in the middle. The length of the CDR3 is 18 residues. The CDR3 region is CASSASDGLRFTNYGYTF. The CDR3, as DNA: TGTGCCAGCAGTGCCTCAGACGGGTTGCGGTTTACTAACTATGGCTACACCTTC.